This entry lists 9 T cell receptor beta chains sequenced from one sample in a study of CD8 T cells in ankylosing spondylitis. General observations from the study: Roughly 8 highly homologous variants formed a TCR beta motif that appeared characteristic of ankylosing spondylitis blood.

TCRdb passed the 5' RACE reads through MiXCR, listing each CDR3 protein once. Among approximately 520,000 distinct CDR3 sequences listed, approximately 5% were seen once. Their antigens remain unidentified. The sequencing sample was made of blood, either unsorted or a sorted T cell fraction (not recorded which). The origin of the receptors is a male donor with ankylosing spondylitis.

The J gene is TRBJ2-1, the V gene TRBV7-9; D gene uncertain. The V gene lost 8 bases and the J gene lost 5 bases, with 25 bases spanning the gap. Germline values: CDR1 SEHNR, CDR2 FQNEAQ (reference sequence). This CDR3 has 17 residues. The CDR3 sequence: CASAPAPDRAIDNEQFF. In nucleotides, the CDR3 is TGTGCCAGCGCCCCAGCTCCGGACCGGGCAATCGACAATGAGCAGTTCTTC.

Many counts were recorded for this clonotype. This chain uses TRBV6-5 with TRBJ1-1, with TRBD1 as a possible D gene (6 bases). Germline V gene sequence: CDR1 MNHEY, CDR2 SVGAGI. CDR3 length equals 11 residues. With 2 bases removed from V and 8 bases from J, the gap between germline ends came to 6 bases. As DNA, the CDR3 is TGTGCCAGCAGTTACAGGGGGGAAGCTTTCTTT. This codes for CASSYRGEAFF.

This clonotype was seen ten or more times. The gene calls are TRBV7-2 and TRBJ2-7; D perhaps matches TRBD1 (5 bases). Per germline, CDR1 SGHTA and CDR2 FQGNSA. Trimming took 10 bases from V and 0 from J, leaving 13 bases between them. CDR3 length equals 13 residues. The CDR3 bases are TGTGCCACCGGTAGGGGTAGCTCCTACGAGCAGTACTTC. The encoded protein is CATGRGSSYEQYF.

This clonotype showed up just a few times. The chain links TRBV6-1 to TRBJ1-2; 10 nucleotides match TRBD1. CDR1 is MNHNS, CDR2 SASEGT, per germline. With V trimmed by 6 bases and J by 7 bases, 8 bases remained unmatched. The CDR3 totals 14 residues. The CDR3 is CASRQTGTGVGYTF. DNA for the CDR3: TGTGCCAGCAGACAGACCGGGACAGGGGTTGGCTACACCTTC.

This sequence joins TRBV20-1 and TRBJ2-2, with TRBD2 as a possible D gene (6 bases). The germline V gene has CDR1 DFQATT and CDR2 SNEGSKA (reference sequence). Trimming took 4 bases from V and 2 from J, leaving 17 bases between them. The CDR3 length is 16 residues. The CDR3 bases are TGCAGTGCTATCCATATGGGCGGGGATAACACCGGGGAGCTGTTTTTT. It specifies CSAIHMGGDNTGELFF.

The table lists this clonotype with many counts. The rearrangement joins TRBV11-1 to TRBJ2-1; TRBD1 matches at 8 bases. V was clipped by 5 bases and J by 7 bases; unmatched bases: 7. There are 14 residues in the CDR3. The germline V gene encodes CDR1 SGHAT and CDR2 FQDESV (reference sequence). CDR3 protein: CASSLTGDFNEQFF. The CDR3 region has the DNA TGTGCCAGCAGCCTGACAGGGGATTTTAATGAGCAGTTCTTC.

This clonotype occurred many times. V and J are TRBV12-3 or TRBV12-4 and TRBJ2-1, with D unresolved. V was cut by 7 bases and J by 7 bases, with 14 bases left in between. There are 13 residues in the CDR3. The chain's CDR3 is CASTRLRENEQFF. CDR3 in DNA: TGTGCCAGCACCCGACTGAGAGAAAATGAGCAGTTCTTC.

At least ten counts were recorded for this clonotype. This chain links TRBV7-8 with TRBJ1-2, with TRBD1 matching over 7 bases. The V and J ends lost 6 bases and 7 bases, in that order; junction bases with no gene match: 8. From germline, CDR1 is SGHVS and CDR2 FQNEAQ. The CDR3 runs to 13 residues. The CDR3 sequence: CASRGDRSPGYTF. CDR3 coding DNA: TGTGCCAGCAGAGGGGACAGATCTCCTGGCTACACCTTC. Full variable domain (rest looked up from reference TRBV7-8 and TRBJ1-2): GAGVSQSPRYKVAKRGQDVALRCDPISGHVSLFWYQQALGQGPEFLTYFQNEAQLDKSGLPSDRFFAERPEGSVSTLKIQRTQQEDSAVYLCASRGDRSPGYTFGSGTRLTVV.

This clonotype has a count of ten or more. The rearrangement uses TRBV5-6 and TRBJ1-6, with TRBD1 as a possible D gene (6 bases). The V gene lost 5 bases and the J gene lost 10 bases, with 19 bases spanning the gap. This CDR3 contains 15 residues. Germline CDR1 is SGHDT and CDR2 is YYEEEE. The CDR3 here is CASSLSEGVYSPLHF. DNA for the CDR3: TGTGCCAGCAGTCTTTCCGAGGGGGTTTACTCACCCCTCCACTTT.